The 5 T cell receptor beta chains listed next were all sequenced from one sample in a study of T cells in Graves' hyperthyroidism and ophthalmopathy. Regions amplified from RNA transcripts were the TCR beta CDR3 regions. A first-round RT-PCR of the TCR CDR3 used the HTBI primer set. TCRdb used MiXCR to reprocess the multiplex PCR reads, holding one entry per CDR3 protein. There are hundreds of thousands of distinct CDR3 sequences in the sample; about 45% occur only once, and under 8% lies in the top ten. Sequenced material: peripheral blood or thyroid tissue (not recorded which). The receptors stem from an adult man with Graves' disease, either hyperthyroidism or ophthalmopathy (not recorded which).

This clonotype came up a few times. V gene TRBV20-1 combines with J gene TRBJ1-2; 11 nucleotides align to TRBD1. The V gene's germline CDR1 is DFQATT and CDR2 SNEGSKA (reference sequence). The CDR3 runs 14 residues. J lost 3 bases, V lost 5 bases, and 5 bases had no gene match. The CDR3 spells CSAPRDRGDYGYTF. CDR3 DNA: TGCAGTGCTCCACGGGACAGGGGGGACTATGGCTACACCTTC.

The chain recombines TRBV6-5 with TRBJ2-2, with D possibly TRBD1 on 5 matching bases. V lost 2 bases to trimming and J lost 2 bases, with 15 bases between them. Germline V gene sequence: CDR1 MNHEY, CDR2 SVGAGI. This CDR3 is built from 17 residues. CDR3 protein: CASSYDRFSGNTGELFF. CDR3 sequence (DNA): TGTGCCAGCAGTTACGACAGATTTTCTGGAAACACCGGGGAGCTGTTTTTT.

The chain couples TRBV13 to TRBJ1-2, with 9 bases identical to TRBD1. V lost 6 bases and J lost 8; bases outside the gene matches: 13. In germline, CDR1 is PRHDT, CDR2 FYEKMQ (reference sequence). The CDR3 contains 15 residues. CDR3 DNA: TGTGCCAGCAGTAAGGCCCGGGACAGGGATGGAGGCTACACCTTC. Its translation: CASSKARDRDGGYTF.

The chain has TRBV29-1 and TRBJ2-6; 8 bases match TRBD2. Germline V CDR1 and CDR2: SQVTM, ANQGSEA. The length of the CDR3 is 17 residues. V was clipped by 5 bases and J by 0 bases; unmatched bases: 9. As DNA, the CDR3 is TGCAGCGTTCCTTTGGGAGCGGGGGCCTCTGGGGCCAACGTCCTGACTTTC. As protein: CSVPLGAGASGANVLTF.

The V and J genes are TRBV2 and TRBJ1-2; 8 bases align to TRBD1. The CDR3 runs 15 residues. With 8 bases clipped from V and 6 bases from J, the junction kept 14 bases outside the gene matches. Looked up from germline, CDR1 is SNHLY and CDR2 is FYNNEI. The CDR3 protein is CASVGTNRGRDGYTF. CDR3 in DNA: TGTGCCAGCGTAGGAACCAACAGGGGGAGAGATGGCTACACCTTC.